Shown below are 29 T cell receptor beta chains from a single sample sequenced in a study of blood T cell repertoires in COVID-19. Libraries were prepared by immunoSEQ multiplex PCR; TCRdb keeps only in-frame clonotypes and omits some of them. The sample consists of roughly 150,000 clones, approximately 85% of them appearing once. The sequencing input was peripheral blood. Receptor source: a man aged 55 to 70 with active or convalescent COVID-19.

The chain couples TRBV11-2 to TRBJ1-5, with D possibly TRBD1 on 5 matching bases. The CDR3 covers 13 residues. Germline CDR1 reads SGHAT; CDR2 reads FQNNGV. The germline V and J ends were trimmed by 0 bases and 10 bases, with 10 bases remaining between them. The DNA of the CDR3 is TGTGCCAGCAGCTTAGATGGGGGAGGACCCCAGCATTTT. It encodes CASSLDGGGPQHF.

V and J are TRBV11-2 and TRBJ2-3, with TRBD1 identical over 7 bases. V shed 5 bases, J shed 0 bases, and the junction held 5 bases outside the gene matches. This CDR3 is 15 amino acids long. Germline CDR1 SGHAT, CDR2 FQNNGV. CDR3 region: CASSPTGLSTDTQYF. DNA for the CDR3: TGTGCCAGCAGCCCGACAGGGTTGAGCACAGATACGCAGTATTTT.

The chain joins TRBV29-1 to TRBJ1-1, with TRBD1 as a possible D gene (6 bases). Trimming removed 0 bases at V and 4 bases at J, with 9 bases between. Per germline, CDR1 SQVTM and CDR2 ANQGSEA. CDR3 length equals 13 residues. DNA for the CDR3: TGCAGCGTTGAAGAACAACAGGGCACTGAAGCTTTCTTT. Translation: CSVEEQQGTEAFF.

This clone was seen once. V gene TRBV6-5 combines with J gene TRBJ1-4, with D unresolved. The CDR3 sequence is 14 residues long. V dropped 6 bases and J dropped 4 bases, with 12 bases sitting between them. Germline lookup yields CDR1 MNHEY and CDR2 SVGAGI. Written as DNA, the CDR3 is TGTGCCAGCAGGTCCCCCGGGAGTAATGAAAAACTGTTTTTT. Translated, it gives CASRSPGSNEKLFF.

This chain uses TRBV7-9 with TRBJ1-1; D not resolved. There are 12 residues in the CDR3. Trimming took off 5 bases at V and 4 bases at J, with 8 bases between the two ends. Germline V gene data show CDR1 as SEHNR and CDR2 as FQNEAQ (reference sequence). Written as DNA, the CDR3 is TGTGCCAGCAGCCAATCAATCACTGAAGCTTTCTTT. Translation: CASSQSITEAFF.

The chain's CDR3 is CASSRTGLGEKLFF. The CDR3 DNA sequence: TGCGCCAGCAGCCGCACAGGGTTAGGAGAAAAACTGTTTTTT. This chain joins TRBV4-1 and TRBJ1-4; TRBD1 might be the D (6 bases). Germline CDR1 reads MGHRA; CDR2 reads YSYEKL. Trimming left V 4 bases short and J 8 bases short, with 14 bases between. The CDR3 has 14 amino acids.

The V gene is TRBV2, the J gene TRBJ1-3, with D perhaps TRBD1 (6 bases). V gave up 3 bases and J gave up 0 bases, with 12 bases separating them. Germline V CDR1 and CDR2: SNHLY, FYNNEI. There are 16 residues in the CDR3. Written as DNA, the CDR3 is TGTGCCAGCAGTGAGCCAACAGGGCGCTCTGGAAACACCATATATTTT. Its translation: CASSEPTGRSGNTIYF.

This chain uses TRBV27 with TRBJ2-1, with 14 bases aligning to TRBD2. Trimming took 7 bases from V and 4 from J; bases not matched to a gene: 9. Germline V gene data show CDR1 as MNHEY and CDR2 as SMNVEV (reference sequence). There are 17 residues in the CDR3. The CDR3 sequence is CASTGTSGSISYNEQFF. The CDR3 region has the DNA TGTGCCAGCACCGGGACTAGCGGGAGTATCTCTTACAATGAGCAGTTCTTC.

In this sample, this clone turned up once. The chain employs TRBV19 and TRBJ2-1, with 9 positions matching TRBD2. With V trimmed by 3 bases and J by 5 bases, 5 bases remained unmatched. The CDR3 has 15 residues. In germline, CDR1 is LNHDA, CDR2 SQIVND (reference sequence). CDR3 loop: CASSITAGGDNEQFF. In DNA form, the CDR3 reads TGTGCCAGTAGTATCACTGCGGGAGGGGACAATGAGCAGTTCTTC.

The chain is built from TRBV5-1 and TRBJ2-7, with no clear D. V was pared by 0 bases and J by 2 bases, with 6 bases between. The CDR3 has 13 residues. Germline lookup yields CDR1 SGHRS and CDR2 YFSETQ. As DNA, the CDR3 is TGCGCCAGCAGCTTGGCCTTTCCCTACGAGCAGTACTTC. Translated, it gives CASSLAFPYEQYF.

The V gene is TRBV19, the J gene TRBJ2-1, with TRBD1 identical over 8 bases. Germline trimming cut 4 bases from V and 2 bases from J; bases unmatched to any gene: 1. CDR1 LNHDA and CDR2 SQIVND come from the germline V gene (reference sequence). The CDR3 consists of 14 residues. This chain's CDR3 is CASSTQGAYNEQFF. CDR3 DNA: TGTGCCAGTAGTACACAGGGGGCCTACAATGAGCAGTTCTTC.

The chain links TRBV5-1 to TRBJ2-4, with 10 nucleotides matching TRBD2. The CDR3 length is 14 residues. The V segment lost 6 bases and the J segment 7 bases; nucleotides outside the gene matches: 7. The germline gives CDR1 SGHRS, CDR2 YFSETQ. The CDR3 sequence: CASTRTSGRNIQYF. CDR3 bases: TGCGCCAGCACCAGGACTAGCGGACGGAACATTCAGTACTTC. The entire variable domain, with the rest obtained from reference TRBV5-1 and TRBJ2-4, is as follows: KAGVTQTPRYLIKTRGQQVTLSCSPISGHRSVSWYQQTPGQGLQFLFEYFSETQRNKGNFPGRFSGRQFSNSRSEMNVSTLELGDSALYLCASTRTSGRNIQYFGAGTRLSVL.

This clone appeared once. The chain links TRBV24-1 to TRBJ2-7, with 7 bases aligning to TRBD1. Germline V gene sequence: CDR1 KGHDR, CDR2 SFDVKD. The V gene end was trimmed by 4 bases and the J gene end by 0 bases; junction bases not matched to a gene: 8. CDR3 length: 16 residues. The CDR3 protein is CATSDKEGASSYEQYF. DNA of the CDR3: TGTGCCACCAGTGACAAAGAGGGGGCGAGCTCCTACGAGCAGTACTTC.

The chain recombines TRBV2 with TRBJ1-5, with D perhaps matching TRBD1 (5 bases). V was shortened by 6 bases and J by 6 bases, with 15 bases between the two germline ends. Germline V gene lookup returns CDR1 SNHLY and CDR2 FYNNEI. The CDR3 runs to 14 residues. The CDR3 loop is CASRSQGTSQPQHF. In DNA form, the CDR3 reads TGTGCCAGCAGATCTCAGGGAACCAGTCAGCCCCAGCATTTT.

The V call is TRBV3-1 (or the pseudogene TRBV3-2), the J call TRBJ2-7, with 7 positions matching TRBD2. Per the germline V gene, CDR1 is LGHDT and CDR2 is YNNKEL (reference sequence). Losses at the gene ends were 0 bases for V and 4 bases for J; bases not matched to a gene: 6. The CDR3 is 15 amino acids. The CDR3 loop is CASSQDGLAVYEQYF. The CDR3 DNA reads TGTGCCAGCAGCCAAGATGGCCTAGCGGTGTACGAGCAGTACTTC.

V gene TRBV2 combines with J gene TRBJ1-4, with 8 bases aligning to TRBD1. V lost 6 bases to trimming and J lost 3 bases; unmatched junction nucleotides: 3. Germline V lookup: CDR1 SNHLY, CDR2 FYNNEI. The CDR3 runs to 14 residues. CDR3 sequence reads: CASRLTGANEKLFF. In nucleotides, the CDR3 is TGTGCCAGCAGGTTGACAGGGGCTAATGAAAAACTGTTTTTT.

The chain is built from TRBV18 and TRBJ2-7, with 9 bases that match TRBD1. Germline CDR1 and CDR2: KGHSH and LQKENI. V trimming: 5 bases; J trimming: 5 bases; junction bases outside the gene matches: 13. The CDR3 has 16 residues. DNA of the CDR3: TGTGCCAGCTCATCCACCACCGGGACAGGGTTCCACGAGCAGTACTTC. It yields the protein CASSSTTGTGFHEQYF.

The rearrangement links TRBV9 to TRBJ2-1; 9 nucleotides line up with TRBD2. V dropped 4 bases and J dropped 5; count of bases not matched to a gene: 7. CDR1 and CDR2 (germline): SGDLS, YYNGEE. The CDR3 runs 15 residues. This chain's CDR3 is CASSSSGGKHNEQFF. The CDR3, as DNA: TGTGCCAGCAGCTCAAGCGGGGGGAAACACAATGAGCAGTTCTTC.

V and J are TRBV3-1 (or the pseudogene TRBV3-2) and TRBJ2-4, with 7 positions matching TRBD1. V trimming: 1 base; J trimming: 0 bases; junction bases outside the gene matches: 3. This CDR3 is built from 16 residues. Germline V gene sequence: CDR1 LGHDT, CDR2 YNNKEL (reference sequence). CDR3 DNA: TGTGCCAGCAGCCAAGGGACAGGACTAGCCAAAAACATTCAGTACTTC. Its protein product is CASSQGTGLAKNIQYF.

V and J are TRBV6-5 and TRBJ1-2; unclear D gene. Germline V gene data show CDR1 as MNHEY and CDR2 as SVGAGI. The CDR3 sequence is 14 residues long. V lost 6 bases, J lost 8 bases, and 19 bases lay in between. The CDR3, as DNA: TGTGCCAGCAGCGCCGAAGCGGCCCTGGGCGGCTACACCTTC. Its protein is CASSAEAALGGYTF.

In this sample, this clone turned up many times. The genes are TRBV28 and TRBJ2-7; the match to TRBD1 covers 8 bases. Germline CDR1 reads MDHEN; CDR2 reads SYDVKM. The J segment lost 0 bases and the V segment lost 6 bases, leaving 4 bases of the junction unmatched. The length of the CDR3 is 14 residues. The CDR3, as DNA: TGTGCCAGCAGGGGGACAGGCAACTCCTACGAGCAGTACTTC. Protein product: CASRGTGNSYEQYF.

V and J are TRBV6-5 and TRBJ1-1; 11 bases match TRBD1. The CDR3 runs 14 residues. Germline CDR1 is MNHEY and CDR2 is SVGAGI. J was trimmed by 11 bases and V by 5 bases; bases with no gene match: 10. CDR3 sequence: CASSPIRDRGSAFF. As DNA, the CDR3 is TGTGCCAGCAGTCCGATCCGGGACAGGGGGTCCGCTTTCTTT.

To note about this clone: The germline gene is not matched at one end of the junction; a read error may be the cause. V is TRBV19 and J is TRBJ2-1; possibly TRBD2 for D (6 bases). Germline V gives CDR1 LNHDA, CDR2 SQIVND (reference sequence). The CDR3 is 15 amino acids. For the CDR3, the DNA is TGTGCCAGCAGTATGGGGGGAGTCACCTACAATGAGCAGTTCTTC. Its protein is CASSMGGVTYNEQFF.

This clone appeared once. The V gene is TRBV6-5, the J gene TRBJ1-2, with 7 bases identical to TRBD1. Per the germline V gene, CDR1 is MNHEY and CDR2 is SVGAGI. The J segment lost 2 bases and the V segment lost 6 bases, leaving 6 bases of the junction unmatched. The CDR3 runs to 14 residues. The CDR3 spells CASRAQGDNYGYTF. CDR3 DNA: TGTGCCAGCAGGGCCCAGGGGGACAACTATGGCTACACCTTC.

The CDR3 sequence: CASSSLGLAGLSYNEQFF. CDR3 in DNA: TGTGCCAGCAGTTCCCTCGGACTAGCGGGTTTATCCTACAATGAGCAGTTCTTC. The V gene is TRBV28, the J gene TRBJ2-1; 11 nucleotides match TRBD2. The CDR3 consists of 18 residues. The V segment lost 4 bases and the J segment 1 base; nucleotides outside the gene matches: 9. Germline V CDR1 and CDR2: MDHEN, SYDVKM.

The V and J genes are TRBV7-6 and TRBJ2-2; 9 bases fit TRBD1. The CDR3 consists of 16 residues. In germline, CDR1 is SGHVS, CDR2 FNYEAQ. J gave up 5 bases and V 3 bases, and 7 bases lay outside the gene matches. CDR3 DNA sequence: TGTGCCAGCAGCTTTGTCGCCGGGACAGGGACCGGGGAGCTGTTTTTT. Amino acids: CASSFVAGTGTGELFF.

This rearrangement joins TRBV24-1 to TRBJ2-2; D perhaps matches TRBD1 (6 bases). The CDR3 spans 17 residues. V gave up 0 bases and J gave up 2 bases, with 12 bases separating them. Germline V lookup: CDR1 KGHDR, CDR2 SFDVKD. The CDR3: CATSDLRPGANTGELFF. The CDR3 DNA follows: TGTGCCACCAGTGATTTGCGGCCAGGGGCTAACACCGGGGAGCTGTTTTTT.

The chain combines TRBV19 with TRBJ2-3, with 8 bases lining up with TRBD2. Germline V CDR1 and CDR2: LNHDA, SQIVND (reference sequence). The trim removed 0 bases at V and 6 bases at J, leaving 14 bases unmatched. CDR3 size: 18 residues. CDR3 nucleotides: TGTGCCAGTAGTATAGACGGGGCGGCGGGAGGACTCAGGGATACGCAGTATTTT. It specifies CASSIDGAAGGLRDTQYF.

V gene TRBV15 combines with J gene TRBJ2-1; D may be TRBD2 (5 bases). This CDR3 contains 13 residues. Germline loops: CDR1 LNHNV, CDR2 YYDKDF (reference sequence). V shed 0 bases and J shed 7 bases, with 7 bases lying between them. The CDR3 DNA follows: TGTGCCACCAGCAGAGATCGAGGGAATGAGCAGTTCTTC. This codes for CATSRDRGNEQFF. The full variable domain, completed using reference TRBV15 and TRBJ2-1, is DAMVIQNPRYQVTQFGKPVTLSCSQTLNHNVMYWYQQKSSQAPKLLFHYYDKDFNNEADTPDNFQSRRPNTSFCFLDIRSPGLGDTAMYLCATSRDRGNEQFFGPGTRLTVL.